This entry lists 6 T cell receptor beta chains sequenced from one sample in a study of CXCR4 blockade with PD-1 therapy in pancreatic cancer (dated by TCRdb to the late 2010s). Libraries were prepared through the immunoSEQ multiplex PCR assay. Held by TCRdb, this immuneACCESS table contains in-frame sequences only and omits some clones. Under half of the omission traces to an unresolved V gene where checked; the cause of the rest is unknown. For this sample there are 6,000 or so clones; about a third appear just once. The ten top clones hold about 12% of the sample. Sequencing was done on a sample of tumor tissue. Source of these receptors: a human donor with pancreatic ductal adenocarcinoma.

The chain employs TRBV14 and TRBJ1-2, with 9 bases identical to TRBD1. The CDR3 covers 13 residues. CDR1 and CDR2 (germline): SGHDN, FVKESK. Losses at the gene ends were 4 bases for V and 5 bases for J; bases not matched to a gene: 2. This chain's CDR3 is CASSLGQGYGYTF. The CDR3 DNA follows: TGTGCCAGCAGCCTGGGACAGGGTTATGGCTACACCTTC.

CDR3 bases: TGTGCCAGTAGTATAGTAGAAGGGAATGAGCAGTTCTTC. Its translation is CASSIVEGNEQFF. The chain uses TRBV19 and TRBJ2-1; no reliable D call. Germline V gives CDR1 LNHDA, CDR2 SQIVND (reference sequence). V dropped 1 base and J dropped 7 bases, with 8 bases sitting between them. This CDR3 comprises 13 residues.

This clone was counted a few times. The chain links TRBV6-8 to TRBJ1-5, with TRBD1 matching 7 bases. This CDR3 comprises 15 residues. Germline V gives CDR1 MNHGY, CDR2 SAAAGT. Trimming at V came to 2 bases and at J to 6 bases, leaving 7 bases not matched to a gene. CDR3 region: CASSYDRDSRQPQHF. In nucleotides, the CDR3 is TGTGCCAGCAGTTACGACAGGGACAGCCGTCAGCCCCAGCATTTT.

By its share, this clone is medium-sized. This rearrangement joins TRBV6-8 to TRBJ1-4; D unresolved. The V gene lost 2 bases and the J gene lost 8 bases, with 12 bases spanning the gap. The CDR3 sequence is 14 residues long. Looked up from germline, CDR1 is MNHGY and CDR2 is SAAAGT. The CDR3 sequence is CASSYVGMGEKLFF. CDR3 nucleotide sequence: TGTGCCAGCAGTTACGTGGGGATGGGGGAAAAACTGTTTTTT.

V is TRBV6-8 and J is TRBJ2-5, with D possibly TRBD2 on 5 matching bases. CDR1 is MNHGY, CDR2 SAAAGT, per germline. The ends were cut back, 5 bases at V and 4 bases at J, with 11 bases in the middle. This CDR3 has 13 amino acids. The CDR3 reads CASSAPGSETQYF. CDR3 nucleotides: TGTGCCAGCAGTGCGCCGGGATCAGAGACCCAGTACTTC.

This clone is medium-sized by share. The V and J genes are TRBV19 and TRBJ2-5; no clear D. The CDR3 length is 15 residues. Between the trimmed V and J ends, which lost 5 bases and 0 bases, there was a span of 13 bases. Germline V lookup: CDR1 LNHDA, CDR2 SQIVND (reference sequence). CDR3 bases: TGTGCCAGTAGTCCTCTGAACAGCTACCAAGAGACCCAGTACTTC. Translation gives CASSPLNSYQETQYF.